This passage covers 10 T cell receptor beta chains from one sample sequenced in a study of blood T cell repertoires in COVID-19. Some clones are missing from TCRdb's copy, which holds only in-frame ones; the method was immunoSEQ multiplex PCR. Of about 150,000 clones listed, roughly 84% were seen once; the top ten hold roughly 9.8%. Material for sequencing was peripheral blood. Receptors originate from a woman aged 50 to 60 with acute or convalescent COVID-19.

V and J are TRBV5-1 and TRBJ1-4, with TRBD1 identical over 8 bases. The CDR3 totals 15 residues. With 4 bases clipped from V and 5 bases from J, the junction kept 7 bases outside the gene matches. The germline V gene encodes CDR1 SGHRS and CDR2 YFSETQ. The CDR3: CASSSSGDRNEKLFF. The CDR3 DNA follows: TGCGCCAGCAGCAGCTCCGGGGACAGGAATGAAAAACTGTTTTTT.

The rearrangement uses TRBV28 and TRBJ2-7; 9 nucleotides align to TRBD1. After removal of 5 bases from V and 4 bases from J, the junction contained 9 bases not matched to a gene. Per the germline V gene, CDR1 is MDHEN and CDR2 is SYDVKM. This CDR3 region has 15 residues. CDR3 nucleotides: TGTGCCAGCAGTAGCCCAGGGACAGGGAGGTACGAGCAGTACTTC. Protein product: CASSSPGTGRYEQYF.

This rearrangement joins TRBV3-1 (or the pseudogene TRBV3-2) to TRBJ1-3; TRBD1 agrees at 9 bases. This CDR3 spans 16 amino acids. V lost 6 bases, J lost 3 bases, and 9 bases stayed unmatched. Per germline, CDR1 LGHDT and CDR2 YNNKEL (reference sequence). For the CDR3, the DNA is TGTGCCAGCAGAGGACAGGGGCGATCCAATGGAAACACCATATATTTT. Translation gives CASRGQGRSNGNTIYF.

The chain carries TRBV5-5 and TRBJ1-1; D gene ambiguous. The germline V gene has CDR1 SGHKS and CDR2 YYEKEE (reference sequence). This CDR3 contains 13 residues. V lost 4 bases and J 3 bases, leaving 10 bases between the germline ends. The chain's CDR3 is CASSVYSYTEAFF. The DNA for the CDR3 is TGTGCCAGCAGCGTGTACAGCTACACTGAAGCTTTCTTT.

A note on this clone: The sample contains more than one DNA sequence encoding this CDR3. The J gene is TRBJ1-5, the V gene TRBV20-1; D not resolved. This CDR3 region has 13 residues. V dropped 3 bases and J dropped 2 bases, with 8 bases sitting between them. The germline V gene encodes CDR1 DFQATT and CDR2 SNEGSKA (reference sequence). The CDR3 region has the DNA TGCAGTGCTAGTGGCGGAGGCAATCAGCCCCAGCATTTT. It yields the protein CSASGGGNQPQHF.

V usage is TRBV19 and J usage is TRBJ2-7; D is perhaps TRBD1 (6 bases). The CDR3 runs to 13 residues. V lost 8 bases to trimming and J lost 2 bases, with 13 bases between them. The germline CDR1 and CDR2 sequences are LNHDA and SQIVND (reference sequence). CDR3 in DNA: TGTGCCAGTTCACGTCGGACAGCCTACGAGCAGTACTTC. Translating gives CASSRRTAYEQYF. The entire variable domain, with the rest obtained from reference TRBV19 and TRBJ2-7, is as follows: DGGITQSPKYLFRKEGQNVTLSCEQNLNHDAMYWYRQDPGQGLRLIYYSQIVNDFQKGDIAEGYSVSREKKESFPLTVTSAQKNPTAFYLCASSRRTAYEQYFGPGTRLTVT.

This clone occurred a few times. The V call is TRBV27, the J call TRBJ1-4; 10 bases are shared with TRBD1. The CDR3 runs 15 residues. V shed 6 bases, J shed 6 bases, and the junction held 7 bases outside the gene matches. CDR1 is MNHEY, CDR2 SMNVEV, per germline (reference sequence). The CDR3 is CASSNDRGRYEKLFF. DNA of the CDR3: TGTGCCAGCAGCAACGACAGGGGGCGGTATGAAAAACTGTTTTTT.

The chain has TRBV9 and TRBJ1-1; the match to TRBD1 covers 12 bases. Looked up from germline, CDR1 is SGDLS and CDR2 is YYNGEE. Unmatched junction bases numbered 6, after V lost 5 bases and J lost 7 bases. The CDR3 is 14 residues long. CDR3 loop: CASRKGQGADEAFF. The CDR3 nucleotides are TGTGCCAGCAGAAAGGGACAGGGGGCGGATGAAGCTTTCTTT.

CDR3 bases: TGTGCCAGCAGTGGGCCGGAGGACTTGAACACTGAAGCTTTCTTT. It yields the protein CASSGPEDLNTEAFF. The chain couples TRBV28 to TRBJ1-1; D uncertain. Germline V gives CDR1 MDHEN, CDR2 SYDVKM. Trimming left V 5 bases short and J 0 bases short, with 13 bases between. The CDR3 sequence is 15 residues long.

The chain combines TRBV2 with TRBJ1-5; D is possibly TRBD1 (6 bases). This CDR3 is built from 13 residues. Germline CDR1 is SNHLY and CDR2 is FYNNEI. The V end lost 7 bases, the J end lost 2 bases, and 9 bases lay between the germline ends. CDR3 loop: CASTWTGNQPQHF. In DNA form, the CDR3 reads TGTGCCAGCACTTGGACAGGCAATCAGCCCCAGCATTTT.